This TCR beta chain was recovered during a study of cytotoxic CD8 clonotypes in ibrutinib-treated CLL. Study-level information: Within the patient group, some 11 were relapsed/refractory and roughly 14 treatment-naive, and 17 were IGHV unmutated.

This CDR3 region has 13 residues. The germline CDR1 and CDR2 sequences are SEHNR and FQNEAQ (reference sequence). V lost 5 bases, J lost 12 bases, and 14 bases lay in between. General study results and limits: Under treatment, the uncommon public clonotypes either contracted or remained stable. Baseline levels of clonality went above those of age-matched healthy donors and moved with circulating CD8+ T-cell counts.

This clone was seen a few times. What it binds is not known. Sequencing used immunoSEQ multiplex PCR; TCRdb keeps in-frame clones, though not all of them. The sample yields some 200,000 clones, about four fifths seen once. Extraction of approximately 2.2 micrograms of genomic DNA from cryopreserved PBMCs supplied material for TCR beta libraries. The material sequenced was PBMCs, taken after 12 months of ibrutinib treatment. The TCR was taken from a human donor with chronic lymphocytic leukemia. The rearrangement uses TRBV7-9 and TRBJ2-6; weak D call: TRBD1 (6 bases). Here the CDR3 reads CASSPGTPRVLTF. As DNA, the CDR3 is TGTGCCAGCAGCCCCGGGACACCGCGCGTCCTGACTTTC.